This entry describes one T cell receptor (beta chain). The data were produced by immunoSEQ multiplex PCR, yet TCRdb's version contains in-frame clones alone and is incomplete. The sample has about 170,000 clones; about 88% are singletons. This sample is part of a study of blood T cell repertoires in COVID-19. Across the whole study: The United States, Italy and Spain supplied acute and convalescent COVID-19 samples.

In terms of age and location, participants ranged from about 18 to 89 years and lived in about two dozen US areas. Participants were placed into cohorts based on the clinical history they reported. The CDR3 loop spans 15 amino acids. V lost 5 bases to trimming and J lost 0 bases, with 14 bases between them. Germline V CDR1 and CDR2: MNHEY, SMNVEV (reference sequence). The source is a woman between 18 and 29 years old who had recovered from COVID-19. The specimen was PBMCs or T cells enriched from blood (not recorded which). V and J are TRBV27 and TRBJ2-7; possible D gene TRBD1, 6 bases. CDR3 nucleotides: TGTGCCAGCAGTCTTAGGGACACCCCCTCCTACGAGCAGTACTTC. It codes for CASSLRDTPSYEQYF.